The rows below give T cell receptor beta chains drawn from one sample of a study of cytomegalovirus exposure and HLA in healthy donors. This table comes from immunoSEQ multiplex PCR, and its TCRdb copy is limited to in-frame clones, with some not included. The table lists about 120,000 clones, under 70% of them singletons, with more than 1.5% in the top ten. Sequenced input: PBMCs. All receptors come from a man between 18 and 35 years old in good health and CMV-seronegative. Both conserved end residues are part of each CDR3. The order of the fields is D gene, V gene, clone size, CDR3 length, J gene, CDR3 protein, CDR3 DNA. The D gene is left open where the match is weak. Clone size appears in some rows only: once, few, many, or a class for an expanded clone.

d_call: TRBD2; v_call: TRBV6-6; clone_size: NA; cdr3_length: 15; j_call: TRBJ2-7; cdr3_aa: CASQPGLAASYEQYF; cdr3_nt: TGTGCCAGCCAACCGGGACTAGCGGCCTCCTACGAGCAGTACTTC
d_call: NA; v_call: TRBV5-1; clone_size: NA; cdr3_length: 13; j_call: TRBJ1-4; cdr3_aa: CASSREGNEKLFF; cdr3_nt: TGCGCCAGCAGCAGGGAGGGAAATGAAAAACTGTTTTTT
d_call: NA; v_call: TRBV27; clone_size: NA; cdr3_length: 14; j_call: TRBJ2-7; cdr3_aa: CASSRGGLLYEQYF; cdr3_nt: TGTGCCAGCTCCCGTGGGGGACTTTTGTACGAGCAGTACTTC
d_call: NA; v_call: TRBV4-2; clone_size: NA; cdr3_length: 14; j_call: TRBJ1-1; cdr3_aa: CASSQEGSHTEAFF; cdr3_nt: TGTGCCAGCAGCCAAGAGGGGAGTCACACTGAAGCTTTCTTT
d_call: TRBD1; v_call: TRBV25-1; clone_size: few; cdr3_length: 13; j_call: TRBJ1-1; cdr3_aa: CASSEVGGQEAFF; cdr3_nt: TGTGCCAGCAGTGAAGTGGGGGGACAGGAAGCTTTCTTT
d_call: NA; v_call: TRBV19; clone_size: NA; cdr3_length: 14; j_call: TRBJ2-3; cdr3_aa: CASSWAGITDTQYF; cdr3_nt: TGTGCCAGTAGTTGGGCAGGGATAACAGATACGCAGTATTTT
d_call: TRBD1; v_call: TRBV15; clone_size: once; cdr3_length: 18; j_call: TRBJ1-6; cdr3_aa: CATSRGFFGTGVNSPLHF; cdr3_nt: TGTGCCACCAGCAGAGGTTTCTTTGGGACAGGAGTGAATTCACCCCTCCACTTT
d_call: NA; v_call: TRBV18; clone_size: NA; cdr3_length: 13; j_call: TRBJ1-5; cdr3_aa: CASSPSRGQPQHF; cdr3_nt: TGTGCCAGCTCACCTTCTAGGGGGCAGCCCCAGCATTTT
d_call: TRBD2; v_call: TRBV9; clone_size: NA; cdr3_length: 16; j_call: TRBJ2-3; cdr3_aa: CASSVGLAGVADTQYF; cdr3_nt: TGTGCCAGCAGCGTAGGACTAGCGGGAGTCGCAGATACGCAGTATTTT
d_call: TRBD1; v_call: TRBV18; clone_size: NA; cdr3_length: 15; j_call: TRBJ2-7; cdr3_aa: CASSLPRTGGWEQYF; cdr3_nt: TGTGCCAGCTCACTACCCAGGACAGGGGGCTGGGAGCAGTACTTC
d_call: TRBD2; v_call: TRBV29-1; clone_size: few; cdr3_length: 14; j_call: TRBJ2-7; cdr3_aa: CSVEGLAGGGEQYF; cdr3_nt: TGCAGCGTTGAAGGGCTAGCGGGAGGTGGGGAGCAGTACTTC
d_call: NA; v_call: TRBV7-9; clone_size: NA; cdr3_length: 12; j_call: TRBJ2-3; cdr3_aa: CASSYTTDTQYF; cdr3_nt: TGTGCCAGCAGCTACACCACAGATACGCAGTATTTT
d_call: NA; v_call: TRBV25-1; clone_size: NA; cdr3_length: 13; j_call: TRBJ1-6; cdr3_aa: CASSEYSSSALHF; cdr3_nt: TGTGCCAGCAGTGAATATAGTTCTTCGGCCCTCCACTTT
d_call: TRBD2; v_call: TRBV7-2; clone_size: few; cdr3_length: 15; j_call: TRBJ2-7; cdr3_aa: CASSQTSGRFNEQYF; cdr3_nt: TGTGCCAGCAGCCAGACTAGCGGGAGGTTTAACGAGCAGTACTTC
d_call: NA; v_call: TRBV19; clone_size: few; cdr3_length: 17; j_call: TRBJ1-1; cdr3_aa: CASSIDLRRVRDTEAFF; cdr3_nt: TGTGCCAGTAGTATAGATCTCAGGAGGGTTCGGGACACTGAAGCTTTCTTT
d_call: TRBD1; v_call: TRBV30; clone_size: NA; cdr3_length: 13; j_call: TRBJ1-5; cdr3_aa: CAWSAGTDQPQHF; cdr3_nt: TGTGCCTGGAGTGCCGGGACAGATCAGCCCCAGCATTTT
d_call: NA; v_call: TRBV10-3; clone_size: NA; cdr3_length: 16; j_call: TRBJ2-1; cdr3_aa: CAIRAGLRTSYNEQFF; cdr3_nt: TGTGCCATCAGGGCCGGACTGAGAACCTCCTACAATGAGCAGTTCTTC
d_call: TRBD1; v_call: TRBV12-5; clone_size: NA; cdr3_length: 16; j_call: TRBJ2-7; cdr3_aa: CASGLVTGQQSREQYF; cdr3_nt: TGTGCTAGTGGTTTGGTCACGGGACAGCAAAGCCGCGAGCAGTACTTC
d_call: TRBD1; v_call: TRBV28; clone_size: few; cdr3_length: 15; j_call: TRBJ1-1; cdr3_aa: CASSSLARGYTEAFF; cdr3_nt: TGTGCCAGCAGCTCCCTCGCCAGGGGGTACACTGAAGCTTTCTTT
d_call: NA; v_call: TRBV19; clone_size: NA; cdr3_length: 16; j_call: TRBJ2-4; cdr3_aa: CASSIFPPLAKNIQYF; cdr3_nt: TGTGCCAGTAGTATATTCCCCCCTCTAGCCAAAAACATTCAGTACTTC
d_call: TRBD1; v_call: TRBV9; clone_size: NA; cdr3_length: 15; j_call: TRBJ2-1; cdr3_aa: CASSVTGQGYNEQFF; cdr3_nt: TGTGCCAGCAGCGTCACGGGACAGGGTTACAATGAGCAGTTCTTC
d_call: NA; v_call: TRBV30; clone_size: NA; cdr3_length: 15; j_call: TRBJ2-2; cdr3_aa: CAWSQTAGVTGELFF; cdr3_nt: TGTGCCTGGAGTCAAACGGCAGGGGTCACCGGGGAGCTGTTTTTT
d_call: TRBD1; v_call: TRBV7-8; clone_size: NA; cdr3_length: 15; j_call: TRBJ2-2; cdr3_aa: CASRRQGARTGELFF; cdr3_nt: TGTGCCAGCAGAAGACAGGGGGCGCGTACCGGGGAGCTGTTTTTT
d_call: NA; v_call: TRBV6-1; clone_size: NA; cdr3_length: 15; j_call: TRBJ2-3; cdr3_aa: CASSELGGGTDTQYF; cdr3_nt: TGTGCCAGCAGTGAATTAGGCGGAGGCACAGATACGCAGTATTTT
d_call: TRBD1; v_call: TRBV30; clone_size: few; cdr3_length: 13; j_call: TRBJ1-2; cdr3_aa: CAWSRQGAYGYTF; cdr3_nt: TGTGCCTGGAGCCGACAGGGGGCGTACGGCTACACCTTC
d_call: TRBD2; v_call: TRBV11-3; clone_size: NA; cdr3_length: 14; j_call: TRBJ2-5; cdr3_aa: CASSLHPGGETQYF; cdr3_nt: TGTGCCAGCAGCTTACACCCGGGGGGGGAGACCCAGTACTTC
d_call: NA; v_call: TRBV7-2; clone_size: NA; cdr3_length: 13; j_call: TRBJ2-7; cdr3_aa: CASSLGGPYEQYF; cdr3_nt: TGTGCCAGCAGCTTAGGAGGGCCCTACGAGCAGTACTTC
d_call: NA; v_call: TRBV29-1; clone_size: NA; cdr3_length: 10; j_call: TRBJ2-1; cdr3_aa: CSVAGNEQFF; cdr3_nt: TGCAGCGTTGCGGGTAATGAGCAGTTCTTC
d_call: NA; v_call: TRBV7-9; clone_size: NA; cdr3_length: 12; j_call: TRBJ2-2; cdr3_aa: CASSPAGGELFF; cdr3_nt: TGTGCCAGCAGCCCCGCAGGTGGGGAGCTGTTTTTT
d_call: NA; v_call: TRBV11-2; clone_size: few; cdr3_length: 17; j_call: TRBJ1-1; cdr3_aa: CASSLDLAQAAFTEAFF; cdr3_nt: TGTGCCAGCAGCTTAGATCTAGCTCAAGCGGCGTTCACTGAAGCTTTCTTT
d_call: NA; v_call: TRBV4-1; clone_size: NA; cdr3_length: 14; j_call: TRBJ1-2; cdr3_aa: CASSQLQGTGGYTF; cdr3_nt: TGCGCCAGCAGCCAACTACAGGGTACGGGTGGCTACACCTTC
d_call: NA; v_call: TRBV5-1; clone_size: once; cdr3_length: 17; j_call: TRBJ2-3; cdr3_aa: CASCLGPPTSSTDTQYF; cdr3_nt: TGCGCCAGCTGCCTGGGGCCCCCAACCTCTAGCACAGATACGCAGTATTTT
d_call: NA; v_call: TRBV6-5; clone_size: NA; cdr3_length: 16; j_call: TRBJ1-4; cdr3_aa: CARSYSEITTNEKLFF; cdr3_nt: TGTGCCCGCAGTTACAGCGAAATTACAACTAATGAAAAACTGTTTTTT
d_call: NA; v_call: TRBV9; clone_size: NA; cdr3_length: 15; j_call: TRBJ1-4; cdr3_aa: CASSPLGRTNEKLFF; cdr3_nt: TGTGCCAGCAGCCCTTTGGGCCGAACGAATGAAAAACTGTTTTTT
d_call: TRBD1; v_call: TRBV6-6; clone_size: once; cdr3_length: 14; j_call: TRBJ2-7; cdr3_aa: CASSIRDRDYEQYF; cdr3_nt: TGTGCCAGCAGCATCCGGGACAGGGACTACGAGCAGTACTTC
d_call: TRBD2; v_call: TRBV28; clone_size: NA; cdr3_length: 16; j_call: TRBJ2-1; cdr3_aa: CASTPSGAGGNNEQFF; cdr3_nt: TGTGCCAGCACGCCCAGTGGAGCGGGGGGCAACAATGAGCAGTTCTTC
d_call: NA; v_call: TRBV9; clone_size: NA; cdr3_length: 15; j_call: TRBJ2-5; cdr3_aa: CASSVGTGVKETQYF; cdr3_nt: TGTGCCAGCAGCGTAGGTACGGGGGTAAAAGAGACCCAGTACTTC
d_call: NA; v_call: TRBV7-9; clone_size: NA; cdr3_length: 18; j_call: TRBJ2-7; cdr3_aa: CASSSPVGLTLGVLEQYF; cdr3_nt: TGTGCCAGCAGCTCCCCCGTGGGACTCACCCTAGGAGTCCTCGAGCAGTACTTC
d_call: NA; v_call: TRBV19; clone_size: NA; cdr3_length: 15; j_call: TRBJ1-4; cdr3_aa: CASNDRSSTNEKLFF; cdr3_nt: TGTGCCAGTAATGACAGGTCCTCAACTAATGAAAAACTGTTTTTT
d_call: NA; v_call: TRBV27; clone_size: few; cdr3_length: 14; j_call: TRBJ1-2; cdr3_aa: CASSLLGLSYGYTF; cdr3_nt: TGTGCCAGCAGTTTATTGGGGCTCTCCTATGGCTACACCTTC
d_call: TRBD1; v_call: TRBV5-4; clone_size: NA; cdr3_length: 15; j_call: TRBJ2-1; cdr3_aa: CASRTDRGKFNEQFF; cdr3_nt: TGTGCCAGCAGGACGGACAGGGGGAAGTTTAATGAGCAGTTCTTC
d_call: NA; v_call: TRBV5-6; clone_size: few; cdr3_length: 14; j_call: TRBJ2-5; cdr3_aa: CASSLAAAQETQYF; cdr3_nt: TGTGCCAGCAGCTTGGCTGCAGCGCAAGAGACCCAGTACTTC
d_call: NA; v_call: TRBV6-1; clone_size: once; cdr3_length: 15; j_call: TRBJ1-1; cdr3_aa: CASSQLRGGNTEAFF; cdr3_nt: TGTGCCAGCAGTCAACTCAGGGGCGGGAACACTGAAGCTTTCTTT
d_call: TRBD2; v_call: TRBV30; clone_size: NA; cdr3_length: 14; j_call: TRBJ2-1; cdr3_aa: CAWMLAGPHNEQFF; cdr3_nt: TGTGCCTGGATGCTAGCGGGACCTCACAATGAGCAGTTCTTC
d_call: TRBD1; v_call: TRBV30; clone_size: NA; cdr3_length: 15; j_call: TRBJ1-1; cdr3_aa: CAWSVLGTAVREAFF; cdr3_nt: TGTGCCTGGAGTGTACTTGGGACAGCGGTCCGTGAAGCTTTCTTT
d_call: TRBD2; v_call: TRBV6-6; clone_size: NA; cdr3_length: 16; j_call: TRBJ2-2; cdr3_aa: CASSRLAGLNTGELFF; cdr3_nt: TGTGCCAGCAGCAGACTAGCGGGATTGAACACCGGGGAGCTGTTTTTT
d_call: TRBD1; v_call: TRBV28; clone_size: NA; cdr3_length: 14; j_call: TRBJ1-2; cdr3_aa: CASKLRDRDNGYTF; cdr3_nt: TGTGCCAGCAAGCTCCGGGACAGGGATAATGGCTACACCTTC
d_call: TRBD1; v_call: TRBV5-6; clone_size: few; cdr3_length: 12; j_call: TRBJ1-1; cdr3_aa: CASSSGGTEAFF; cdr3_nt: TGTGCCAGCAGCTCAGGGGGAACTGAAGCTTTCTTT
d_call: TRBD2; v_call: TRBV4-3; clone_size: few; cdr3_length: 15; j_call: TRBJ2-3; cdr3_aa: CASSQEKRDTDTQYF; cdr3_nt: TGCGCCAGCAGCCAAGAAAAGCGGGACACAGATACGCAGTATTTT
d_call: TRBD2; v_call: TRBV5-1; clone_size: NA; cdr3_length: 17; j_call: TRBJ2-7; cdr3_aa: CASSYGLAGTSSYEQYF; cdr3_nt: TGCGCCAGCAGCTACGGACTAGCGGGGACGAGCTCCTACGAGCAGTACTTC